This TCR beta chain was captured in a study of cytomegalovirus exposure and HLA in healthy donors. The germline V gene encodes CDR1 SGDLS and CDR2 YYNGEE. The CDR3 has 16 residues. PCR employed 60 Vbeta and 13 Jbeta primers. Produced via immunoSEQ multiplex PCR; TCRdb's table is partial and in-frame only. This table holds approximately 140,000 clones, roughly 73% found once. Study observations and caveats: It was fewer than 200 TCR beta chains that were listed as cytomegalovirus-associated.

This clone was recorded once. The antigen is undetermined. Sequenced sample: PBMCs. The sequence was obtained from a female donor in good health and CMV-seronegative. The chain couples TRBV9 to TRBJ2-5; 8 bases map to TRBD1. Judging by the DNA end, TRBJ2-7 fits better; the J call may be wrong. The CDR3 region is CASSTTGTGSSYEQYF. The CDR3 DNA reads TGTGCCAGCAGCACAACCGGGACAGGTAGCTCCTACGAGCAGTACTTC.